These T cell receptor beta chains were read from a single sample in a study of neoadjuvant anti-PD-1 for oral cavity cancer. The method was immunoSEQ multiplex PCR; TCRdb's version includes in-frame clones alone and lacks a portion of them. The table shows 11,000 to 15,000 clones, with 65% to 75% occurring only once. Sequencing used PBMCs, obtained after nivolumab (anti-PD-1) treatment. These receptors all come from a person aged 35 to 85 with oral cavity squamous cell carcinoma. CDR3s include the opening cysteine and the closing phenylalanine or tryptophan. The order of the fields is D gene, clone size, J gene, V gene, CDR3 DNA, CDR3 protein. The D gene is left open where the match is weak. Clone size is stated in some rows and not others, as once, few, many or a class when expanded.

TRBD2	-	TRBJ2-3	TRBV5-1	TGCGCCAGCAGCTTGGGCGGGAGCCCAACAGATACGCAGTATTTT	CASSLGGSPTDTQYF
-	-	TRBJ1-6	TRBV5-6	TGTGCCAGCAGCTTGGGAACCGTTAATTCACCCCTCCACTTT	CASSLGTVNSPLHF
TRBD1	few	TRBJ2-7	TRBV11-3	TGTGCCAGCAGCTTAGGGCCAGGGGGCGACTACGAGCAGTACTTC	CASSLGPGGDYEQYF
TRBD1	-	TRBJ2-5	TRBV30	TGTGCCTCTTATAAGGGGGCAAAGGAGACCCAGTACTTC	CASYKGAKETQYF
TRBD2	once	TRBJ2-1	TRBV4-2	TGTGCCAGCAGCCAAGATCATGGGACTAACAATGAGCAGTTCTTC	CASSQDHGTNNEQFF
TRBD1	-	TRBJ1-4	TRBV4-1	TGCGCCAGCAGCCTTGGGACAGGGGGCGCAGATTGGAGTGAAAAACTGTTTTTT	CASSLGTGGADWSEKLFF
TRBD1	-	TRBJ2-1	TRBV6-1	TGTGCCAGCAGCCGCCGGGACAGGGTCCATGAGCAGTTCTTC	CASSRRDRVHEQFF
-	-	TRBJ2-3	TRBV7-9	TGTGCCAGCAGGGGACGGATTCCGACAGATACGCAGTATTTT	CASRGRIPTDTQYF
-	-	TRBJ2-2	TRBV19	TGTGCCACTACGACAGGTGCCGACACCGGGGAGCTGTTTTTT	CATTTGADTGELFF
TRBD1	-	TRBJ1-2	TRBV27	TGTGCCAGCAGTTTGGGACAGTCCCCCTATGGCTACACCTTC	CASSLGQSPYGYTF
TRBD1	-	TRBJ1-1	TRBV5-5	TGTGCCAGCAGCTTAGTGGGACAGGCAGGGTCGGAAGCTTTCTTT	CASSLVGQAGSEAFF
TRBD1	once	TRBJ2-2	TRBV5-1	TGCGCCAGCAGCCCGACCGGGACAGGGAGGACCGGGGAGCTGTTTTTT	CASSPTGTGRTGELFF
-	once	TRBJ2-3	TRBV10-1	TGCGCCAGCTACGGGGCAAGCGATACGCAGTATTTT	CASYGASDTQYF
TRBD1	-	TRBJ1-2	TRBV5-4	TGTGCCAGCAGCTTGCAGGGGGCAAACTATGGCTACACCTTC	CASSLQGANYGYTF
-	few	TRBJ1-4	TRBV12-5	TGTGCTAGTGGTTTGCCCGAACGGACCTCAACTAATGAAAAACTGTTTTTT	CASGLPERTSTNEKLFF
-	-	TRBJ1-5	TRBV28	TGTGCCAGCAGTTTCTCGGTTAGCAGCAATCAGCCCCAGCATTTT	CASSFSVSSNQPQHF
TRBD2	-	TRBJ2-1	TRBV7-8	TGTGCCAGCAGCCCCCCCCCGGGGACTAGGGGTGAGCAGTTCTTC	CASSPPPGTRGEQFF
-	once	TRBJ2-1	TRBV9	TGTGCCAGCAGCGTAGAAAGGGCCGGATACAATGAGCAGTTCTTC	CASSVERAGYNEQFF
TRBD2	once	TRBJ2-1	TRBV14	TGTGCCAGCAGCCACATATGGACCGGGGGGGGAATCTACAATGAGCAGTTCTTC	CASSHIWTGGGIYNEQFF
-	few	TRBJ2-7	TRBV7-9	TGTGCCAGCAGCTCTACTACTACGAGCCCCTCCGCATGGTTC	CASSSTTTSPSAWF
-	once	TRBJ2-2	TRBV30	TGTGCCTGGAGTCTGGGGGTCGGGGAGCTGTTTTTT	CAWSLGVGELFF
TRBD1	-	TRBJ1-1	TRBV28	TGTGCCAGCGGGGGACAGACGAACACTGAAGCTTTCTTT	CASGGQTNTEAFF
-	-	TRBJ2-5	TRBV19	TGTGCCAGTAGTATTCGGGGGCGCGAGACCCAGTACTTC	CASSIRGRETQYF
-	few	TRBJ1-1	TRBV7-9	TGTGCCAGCAGCTTAGAAGGAAACACTGAAGCTTTCTTT	CASSLEGNTEAFF
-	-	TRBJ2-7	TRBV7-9	TGTGCCAGCACCGAGGGGGGGACCTACGAGCAGTACTTC	CASTEGGTYEQYF
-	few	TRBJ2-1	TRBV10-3	TGTGCCATCAGTGAGGCGGGCAGCTCCTACAATGAGCAGTTCTTC	CAISEAGSSYNEQFF
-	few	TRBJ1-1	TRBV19	TGTGCCAGTAGTATCTTCGGGAGGGTGAACACTGAAGCTTTCTTT	CASSIFGRVNTEAFF
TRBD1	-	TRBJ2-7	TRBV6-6	TGTGCCAGCAGTTACAGGGGGCTGAGGGAGCAGTACTTC	CASSYRGLREQYF
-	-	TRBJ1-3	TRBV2	TGTGCCAGCAGTGAATCTACCGGATTCGGAAACACCATATATTTT	CASSESTGFGNTIYF
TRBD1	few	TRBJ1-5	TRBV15	TGTGCCACAATGGACAGGGGAAATCAGCCCCAGCATTTT	CATMDRGNQPQHF
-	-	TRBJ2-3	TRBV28	TGTGCCAGCAGTTTAGAGGGGGGAAGGACAGATACGCAGTATTTT	CASSLEGGRTDTQYF
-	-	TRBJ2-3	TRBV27	TGTGCCAGCAGCCAGGGCTTTAACACAGATACGCAGTATTTT	CASSQGFNTDTQYF
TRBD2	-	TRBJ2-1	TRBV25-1	TGTGCCAGCAGTCCGGGAGAGATTAGCGGGAGGGGGGGCAATGAGCAGTTCTTC	CASSPGEISGRGGNEQFF
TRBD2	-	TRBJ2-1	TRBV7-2	TGTGCCAGCAGTTTAGGACGGATAGCGGGAGGGGGGGTGGAGCAGTTCTTC	CASSLGRIAGGGVEQFF
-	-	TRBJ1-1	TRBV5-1	TGCGCCAGCAGCCTTGCCCAACAGGGTTGGTCTGAAGCTTTCTTT	CASSLAQQGWSEAFF
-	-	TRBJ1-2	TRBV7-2	TGTGCCAGCAGCTTTGTGGACTCTTCTTATGGCTACACCTTC	CASSFVDSSYGYTF
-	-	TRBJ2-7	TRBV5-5	TGTGCCAGCAGCTTGACGAGCGAGCAGTACTTC	CASSLTSEQYF
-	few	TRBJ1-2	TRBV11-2	TGTGCCAGCAGCTTACCAGGGGAGTTTGGCTACACCTTC	CASSLPGEFGYTF
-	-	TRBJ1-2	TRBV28	TGTGCCAGCAGTTTGGGCGGGGACTCCTATGGCTACACCTTC	CASSLGGDSYGYTF
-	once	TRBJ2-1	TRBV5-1	TGCGCCAGCAGCTTAATGGCGGGACCCTCCAGTGAGCAGTTCTTC	CASSLMAGPSSEQFF
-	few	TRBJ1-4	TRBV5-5	TGTGCCAGCAGCTCGGGTAGTGCCACGGAAAAACTGTTTTTT	CASSSGSATEKLFF
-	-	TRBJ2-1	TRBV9	TGTGCCAGCAGCGTAGGAGACCCTGATGAGCAGTTCTTC	CASSVGDPDEQFF
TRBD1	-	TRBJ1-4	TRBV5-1	TGCGCCAGCAGCTCTACCCGATCCGGGACAGGCGGTGAAAAACTGTTTTTT	CASSSTRSGTGGEKLFF
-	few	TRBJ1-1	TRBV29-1	TGCAGCGTTGGGGAGGCCGGATTGAACACTGAAGCTTTCTTT	CSVGEAGLNTEAFF
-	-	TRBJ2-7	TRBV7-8	TGTGCCAGCAGCTTTCCGGTCAGTGCCCACGAGCAGTACTTC	CASSFPVSAHEQYF
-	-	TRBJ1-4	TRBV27	TGTGCCAGCAGTCCCCGCGGGGTTCTTAATGAAAAACTGTTTTTT	CASSPRGVLNEKLFF
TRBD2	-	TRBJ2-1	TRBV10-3	TGTGCCATCAGTGGGGGAGCGGGAGGGCCGAATGAGCAGTTCTTC	CAISGGAGGPNEQFF
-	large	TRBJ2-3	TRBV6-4	TGTGCCAGCAGTGACGGGAGCACAGATACGCAGTATTTT	CASSDGSTDTQYF
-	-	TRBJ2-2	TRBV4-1	TGCGCCAGCAGCCAAGATCTTGGGATAGGGGAGCTGTTTTTT	CASSQDLGIGELFF
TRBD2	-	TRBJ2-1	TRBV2	TGTGCCAGCAGGACTAGCGGGGGAAACTACAATGAGCAGTTCTTC	CASRTSGGNYNEQFF
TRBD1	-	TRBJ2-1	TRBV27	TGTGCCAGCAGTTTTATGGACAGGCCTTACAATGAGCAGTTCTTC	CASSFMDRPYNEQFF
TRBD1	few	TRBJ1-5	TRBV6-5	TGTGCCAGCAGAGGACAGGGGTTCAATCAGCCCCAGCATTTT	CASRGQGFNQPQHF
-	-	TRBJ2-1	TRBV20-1	TGCAGTGCTGACCGACTAGAAGTATTCTTC	CSADRLEVFF